Listed below are T cell receptor beta chains from one sample, sequenced in a study of vaccination effects on CD4 cells after COVID-19. Assay: immunoSEQ multiplex PCR; the TCRdb copy retains only in-frame clones and omits some. The data show more than 20,000 clones, approximately 76% seen once. Antigen specificity for these receptors is unknown. This material consisted of CD4+ T cells from PBMCs cultured with HCoV-229E spike peptides, taken after COVID-19 vaccination. Source of these receptors: a human donor who received a COVID-19 vaccine. Each CDR3 is given with its conserved first and last residue. A D gene is named only where the DNA matches it firmly. Only some rows state a clone size, as once, few, many or a class for expanded clones.

cdr3_length	clone_size	v_call	d_call	j_call	cdr3_nt	cdr3_aa
16	.	TRBV10-2	TRBD1	TRBJ1-6	TGCGCCAGCAGTGGGAACCGGGACAGGGGCAGGTCACCCCTCCACTTT	CASSGNRDRGRSPLHF
15	.	TRBV6-1	TRBD2	TRBJ2-1	TGTGCCAGCAGTGAAATGCGCGGGGGCTACAATGAGCAGTTCTTC	CASSEMRGGYNEQFF
14	.	TRBV19	.	TRBJ2-7	TGTGCCAGTAGTCTTAGCACTACCTCCTACGAGCAGTACTTC	CASSLSTTSYEQYF
15	.	TRBV18	.	TRBJ1-6	TGTGCCAGCTCACCATGGGCAGTCTATAATTCACCCCTCCACTTT	CASSPWAVYNSPLHF
17	.	TRBV10-1	TRBD1	TRBJ2-2	TGCGCCAGCAGTGAGCGAACCGGGACAGGGTTTTCCGGGGAGCTGTTTTTT	CASSERTGTGFSGELFF
16	.	TRBV7-7	.	TRBJ2-5	TGTGCCAGCAGCTTAGGGCGGACACTGTACCAAGAGACCCAGTACTTC	CASSLGRTLYQETQYF
17	.	TRBV24-1	TRBD2	TRBJ2-3	TGTGCCACCAGCCTGGGGACTAGCGGGGGCCCCACAGATACGCAGTATTTT	CATSLGTSGGPTDTQYF
11	.	TRBV12-3/TRBV12-4	.	TRBJ2-7	TGTGCCAGCAGTTTAGGCTACGAGCAGTACTTC	CASSLGYEQYF
16	once	TRBV18	.	TRBJ1-3	TGTGCCAGCTCACCACGATCAGACATCTCTGGAAACACCATATATTTT	CASSPRSDISGNTIYF
19	.	TRBV19	TRBD2	TRBJ2-4	TGTGCCAGTAGTCGAACCGGGACTAGCGGGGGGGTAGCCAAAAACATTCAGTACTTC	CASSRTGTSGGVAKNIQYF
15	.	TRBV6-5	.	TRBJ1-6	TGTGCCAGCAGAGTGATAGCGAGCCATAATTCACCCCTCCACTTT	CASRVIASHNSPLHF
19	.	TRBV18	TRBD2	TRBJ2-3	TGTGCCAGCTCACCCTCCCTAGTGTTAAGCGGGGGGTCGACAGATACGCAGTATTTT	CASSPSLVLSGGSTDTQYF
14	.	TRBV3-1/TRBV3-2	TRBD2	TRBJ2-7	TGTGCCAGCAGCCGACTAGCGGGAGAATCCGAGCAGTACTTC	CASSRLAGESEQYF
13	.	TRBV12-3/TRBV12-4	.	TRBJ1-1	TGTGCCAGCAGCCCCATTATGAACACTGAAGCTTTCTTT	CASSPIMNTEAFF
13	.	TRBV4-2	.	TRBJ1-1	TGTGCCAGCAGCCTACAATTGAACACTGAAGCTTTCTTT	CASSLQLNTEAFF
14	.	TRBV5-1	.	TRBJ2-7	TGCGCCAGCACGCCGGACAGTAGCTCCTACGAGCAGTACTTC	CASTPDSSSYEQYF
13	.	TRBV7-2	TRBD2	TRBJ2-3	TGTGCCAGCAGCTACGGGACTAGCGGTACGCAGTATTTT	CASSYGTSGTQYF
14	.	TRBV7-9	TRBD1	TRBJ1-2	TGTGCCAGCAGCTTAGGGCAGGGGGGGTATGGCTACACCTTC	CASSLGQGGYGYTF
15	.	TRBV19	TRBD1	TRBJ2-1	TGTGCCAGTGGCCGGGACAGGGTCTCCTACAATGAGCAGTTCTTC	CASGRDRVSYNEQFF
14	few	TRBV6-5	.	TRBJ2-7	TGTGCCAGCAGTTACTCGTCCAGCTCCTACGAGCAGTACTTC	CASSYSSSSYEQYF
16	.	TRBV5-1	.	TRBJ2-7	TGCGCCAGCAGTCTCCCTAACCACAGGGTTAGGTACGAGCAGTACTTC	CASSLPNHRVRYEQYF
14	.	TRBV2	TRBD2	TRBJ2-7	TGTGCCAGCAAGACTAGCGGACTCTCCTACGAGCAGTACTTC	CASKTSGLSYEQYF
15	.	TRBV30	.	TRBJ2-5	TGTGCCTGGAGTCCCGGGACTCGCACGGGTGGGACCCAGTACTTC	CAWSPGTRTGGTQYF
14	.	TRBV19	TRBD2	TRBJ2-1	TGTGCCAGTAGTCGGGGACTAGCGGGACTTGAGCAGTTCTTC	CASSRGLAGLEQFF
18	.	TRBV7-2	TRBD2	TRBJ2-1	TGTGCCAGCAGCTCACCAGTCGGTCGGCGGGGGGGGATTAATGAGCAGTTCTTC	CASSSPVGRRGGINEQFF
14	.	TRBV14	.	TRBJ1-2	TGTGCCAGCAGCCAAGTTCCGGGCAGGGGTGGCTACACCTTC	CASSQVPGRGGYTF
15	.	TRBV30	.	TRBJ2-7	TGTGCCTGGAGCTTTGGTGGGGGGACCATCTACGAGCAGTACTTC	CAWSFGGGTIYEQYF
16	.	TRBV4-2	.	TRBJ1-1	TGTGCCAGCAGCCAAGATCGCAAAGTCTTGAACACTGAAGCTTTCTTT	CASSQDRKVLNTEAFF
17	once	TRBV10-3	TRBD1	TRBJ1-2	TGTGCCATCAGTTCTGTAGGTACAGGGGGCGTCTCGAATGGCTACACCTTC	CAISSVGTGGVSNGYTF
16	.	TRBV10-3	.	TRBJ1-2	TGTGCCATCAGTGAATTTAGGGGCAGGCCAAACTATGGCTACACCTTC	CAISEFRGRPNYGYTF
15	few	TRBV6-6	.	TRBJ2-1	TGTGCCAGCAGGGATGTAGGGCTTGGTCGGAATGAGCAGTTCTTC	CASRDVGLGRNEQFF
15	.	TRBV5-1	.	TRBJ2-5	TGCGCCAGCAGCTTGAATCTCGGGACCCAAGAGACCCAGTACTTC	CASSLNLGTQETQYF
13	.	TRBV15	.	TRBJ1-5	TGTGCCACCAGCAGACCAAACAATCAGCCCCAGCATTTT	CATSRPNNQPQHF
16	.	TRBV4-2	TRBD2	TRBJ2-1	TGTGCCAGCAGCCAAGCAAGCGGGATGGGGTACAATGAGCAGTTCTTC	CASSQASGMGYNEQFF
15	.	TRBV19	.	TRBJ2-2	TGTGCCAGTAGTCCTCTTCGGGCGCGCGGAGGGGAGCTGTTTTTT	CASSPLRARGGELFF
15	.	TRBV6-1	.	TRBJ2-7	TGTGCCAGCAGTGACCTTAAGCGGATCATCTACGAGCAGTACTTC	CASSDLKRIIYEQYF
14	.	TRBV3-1/TRBV3-2	TRBD1	TRBJ2-7	TGTGCCAGCAGCCTCAGGACAGGGGGCAACGAGCAGTACTTC	CASSLRTGGNEQYF
14	.	TRBV27	TRBD2	TRBJ2-1	TGTGCCAGCAGTGAGGGACTAGAGATCGCTGAGCAGTTCTTC	CASSEGLEIAEQFF
17	.	TRBV4-1	TRBD2	TRBJ2-5	TGCGCCAGCAGCCAAGCCTTTACTAGCGGGGTGCAAGAGACCCAGTACTTC	CASSQAFTSGVQETQYF
18	medium-sized	TRBV4-1	TRBD2	TRBJ2-4	TGCGCCAGCAGCCGCAGCTGGGGGGAGGGACCCAACAAAAACATTCAGTACTTC	CASSRSWGEGPNKNIQYF
13	few	TRBV2	.	TRBJ1-1	TGTGCCAGCAGTTGGACAGAGAACACTGAAGCTTTCTTT	CASSWTENTEAFF
15	.	TRBV25-1	TRBD1	TRBJ2-3	TGTGCCAGCAGCAGGGGGACAGACTACACAGATACGCAGTATTTT	CASSRGTDYTDTQYF
15	once	TRBV6-5	.	TRBJ1-6	TGTGCCAGTACCTACGGGATGGAGGGTAATTCACCCCTCCACTTT	CASTYGMEGNSPLHF
13	.	TRBV30	.	TRBJ1-3	TGTGCCTGGCAAGGGGTAACTGGAAACACCATATATTTT	CAWQGVTGNTIYF
11	.	TRBV30	.	TRBJ1-1	TGTGCCTGGAGTGGGCCTACCAGAGCTTTCTTT	CAWSGPTRAFF
16	few	TRBV7-9	TRBD1	TRBJ2-2	TGTGCCAGCAGCTTGAAGGACAGGGGGGATACCGGGGAGCTGTTTTTT	CASSLKDRGDTGELFF
15	.	TRBV7-9	TRBD1	TRBJ2-1	TGTGCCAGCAGCGAAAGGGGGACAGGGTACAATGAGCAGTTCTTC	CASSERGTGYNEQFF
16	.	TRBV6-4	.	TRBJ1-4	TGTGCCAGCAGTGACTACAGGGATAGAACTAATGAAAAACTGTTTTTT	CASSDYRDRTNEKLFF
11	.	TRBV20-1	TRBD1	TRBJ1-2	TGCAGTTCCGACAGGGATTATGGCTACACCTTC	CSSDRDYGYTF
15	.	TRBV7-2	.	TRBJ2-7	TGTGCCAGCAGTTTCCTCGGGAGTTTAAGCGACGAGCAGTACTTC	CASSFLGSLSDEQYF
15	.	TRBV7-7	TRBD2	TRBJ2-3	TGTGCCAGCAGCCCCGGACGGACTAGCGGAGATACGCAGTATTTT	CASSPGRTSGDTQYF
15	.	TRBV6-6	.	TRBJ1-1	TGTGCCAGCAGTTACTCGATAGGATTGGGGACTGAAGCTTTCTTT	CASSYSIGLGTEAFF
15	.	TRBV5-1	.	TRBJ2-3	TGCGCCAGCAGCTTGGCCAGTAAGGTCACAGATACGCAGTATTTT	CASSLASKVTDTQYF
16	.	TRBV5-1	.	TRBJ2-1	TGCGCCAGCAGCTTGAGGATCCACGACAGTTACAATGAGCAGTTCTTC	CASSLRIHDSYNEQFF
14	.	TRBV3-1/TRBV3-2	TRBD1	TRBJ2-3	TGTGCCAGCAGCCTCGAGGGGGCGGCAGATACGCAGTATTTT	CASSLEGAADTQYF
15	.	TRBV5-4	.	TRBJ1-6	TGTGCCAGCAGCACGGACCCTACCTATAATTCACCCCTCCACTTT	CASSTDPTYNSPLHF